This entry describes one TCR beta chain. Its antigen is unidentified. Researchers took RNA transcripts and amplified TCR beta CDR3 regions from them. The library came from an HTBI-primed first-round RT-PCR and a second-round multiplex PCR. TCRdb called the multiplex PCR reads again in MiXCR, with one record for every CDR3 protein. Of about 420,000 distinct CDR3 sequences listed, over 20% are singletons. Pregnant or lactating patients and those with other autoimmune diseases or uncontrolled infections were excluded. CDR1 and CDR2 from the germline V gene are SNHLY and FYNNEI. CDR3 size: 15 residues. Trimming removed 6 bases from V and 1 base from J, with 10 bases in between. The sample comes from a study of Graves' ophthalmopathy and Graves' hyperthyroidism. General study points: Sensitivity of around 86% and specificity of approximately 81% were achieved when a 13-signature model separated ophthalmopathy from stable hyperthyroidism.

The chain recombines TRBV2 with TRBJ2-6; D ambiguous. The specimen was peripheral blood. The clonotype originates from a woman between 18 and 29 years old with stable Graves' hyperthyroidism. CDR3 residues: CASSPQLSGANVLTF. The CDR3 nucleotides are TGTGCCAGCAGCCCACAGCTTTCTGGGGCCAACGTCCTGACTTTC.